Listed here are 7 T cell receptor beta chains from one sample, sequenced in a study of blood T cell repertoires in COVID-19. Libraries were prepared by immunoSEQ multiplex PCR; TCRdb keeps only in-frame clonotypes and omits some of them. The sample lists 300,000 or so clones, 80% to 95% occurring once. The sample consisted of PBMCs or T cells enriched from blood (not recorded which). All receptors come from a woman in her 30s who had recovered from COVID-19.

This clone was observed a few times. The chain links TRBV7-3 to TRBJ2-2, with no clear D. The CDR3 length is 13 residues. Germline CDR1 and CDR2: SGHTA and FQGTGA. V lost 5 bases to trimming and J lost 2 bases, with 6 bases between them. The CDR3 nucleotides are TGTGCCAGCAGCGGCACAAACACCGGGGAGCTGTTTTTT. It yields the protein CASSGTNTGELFF.

The chain links TRBV12-3 or TRBV12-4 to TRBJ2-7; D call uncertain. The V end lost 0 bases, the J end lost 6 bases, and 9 bases lay between the germline ends. The CDR3 loop spans 13 amino acids. In DNA, the CDR3 is TGTGCCAGCAGTTTAGCGAGAGAGGCCGAGCAGTACTTC. Protein sequence: CASSLAREAEQYF.

The V gene is TRBV11-2, the J gene TRBJ2-1, with D tentatively TRBD2 (6 bases). This CDR3 is built from 17 residues. V was clipped by 1 base and J by 3 bases, with 16 bases between them. Per the germline V gene, CDR1 is SGHAT and CDR2 is FQNNGV. CDR3 sequence: CASSLAWRDPVYNEQFF. DNA for the CDR3: TGTGCCAGCAGCTTAGCCTGGCGGGACCCAGTCTACAATGAGCAGTTCTTC.

The chain is built from TRBV5-1 and TRBJ2-7; 10 bases fit TRBD2. Losses at the gene ends were 0 bases for V and 2 bases for J; bases not matched to a gene: 5. The CDR3 spans 16 residues. Germline V gene lookup returns CDR1 SGHRS and CDR2 YFSETQ. CDR3 residues: CASSLGTSGAPYEQYF. The CDR3 DNA sequence: TGCGCCAGCAGCTTGGGGACTAGCGGAGCACCCTACGAGCAGTACTTC.

The gene calls are TRBV30 and TRBJ1-2, with TRBD1 matching over 8 bases. This CDR3 is 14 amino acids long. Unmatched junction bases numbered 6, after V lost 0 bases and J lost 6 bases. Germline V gives CDR1 GTSNPN, CDR2 SVGIG (reference sequence). This CDR3 reads CAWSVLQGADGYTF. The CDR3 nucleotides are TGTGCCTGGAGTGTTCTCCAGGGGGCGGATGGCTACACCTTC.

The chain combines TRBV7-9 with TRBJ2-3; tentative D call: TRBD1 (6 bases). The germline CDR1 and CDR2 sequences are SEHNR and FQNEAQ (reference sequence). The germline V and J ends were trimmed by 5 bases and 2 bases, with 11 bases remaining between them. The CDR3 covers 14 residues. CDR3 nucleotide sequence: TGTGCCAGCAGCGTACAGGGATTCACAGATACGCAGTATTTT. This gives the protein CASSVQGFTDTQYF.

This sequence joins TRBV18 and TRBJ1-1, with D maybe TRBD1 (6 bases). CDR3 length: 15 residues. Germline assignment: CDR1 KGHSH and CDR2 LQKENI. V lost 3 bases, J lost 1 base, and 12 bases lay in between. This CDR3 is CASSPETGQNTEAFF. CDR3 nucleotide sequence: TGTGCCAGCTCACCTGAAACGGGACAGAACACTGAAGCTTTCTTT.